This TCR beta chain was profiled in a study of T cells in Graves' hyperthyroidism and ophthalmopathy. Overall study context: Peripheral blood samples were taken at initial diagnosis, prior to any treatment.

Broader study findings: The model's output predicted ophthalmopathy at a median of roughly 6 months prior to onset.

This clonotype occurred many times. Its antigen is as yet unknown. The TCR beta CDR3 regions underwent amplification using RNA transcripts as the source. Carried out on the TCR CDR3, a first-round RT-PCR used the HTBI primer set. TCRdb independently ran MiXCR on the multiplex PCR reads; one entry per CDR3 protein. The data show roughly 580,000 distinct CDR3 sequences, 14% seen once. V was pared by 4 bases and J by 4 bases, with 30 bases between. CDR3 size: 19 residues. Germline lookup yields CDR1 SGHDT and CDR2 YYEEEE. The chain has TRBV5-6 and TRBJ2-7; D gene unclear. This receptor was identified in a woman aged 25 to 45 with Graves' hyperthyroidism that later progressed to Graves' ophthalmopathy. Sequencing was done on a sample of blood. CDR3 nucleotide sequence: TGTGCCAGCAGCAGGCCCATGGGCCGAGAATCCGGTAATACGTACGAGCAGTACTTC. As protein: CASSRPMGRESGNTYEQYF.